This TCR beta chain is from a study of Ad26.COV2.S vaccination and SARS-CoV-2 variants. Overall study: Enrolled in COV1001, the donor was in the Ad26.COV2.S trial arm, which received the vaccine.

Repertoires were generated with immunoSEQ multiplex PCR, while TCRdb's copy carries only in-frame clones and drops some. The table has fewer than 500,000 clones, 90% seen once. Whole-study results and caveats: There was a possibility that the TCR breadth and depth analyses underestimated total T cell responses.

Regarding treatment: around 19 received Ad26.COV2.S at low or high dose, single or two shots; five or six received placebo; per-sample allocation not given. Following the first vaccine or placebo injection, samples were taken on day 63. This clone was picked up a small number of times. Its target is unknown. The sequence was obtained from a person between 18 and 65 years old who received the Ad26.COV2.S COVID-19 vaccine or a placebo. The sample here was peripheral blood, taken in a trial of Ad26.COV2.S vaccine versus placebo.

CDR3 region: CASSKLERGTPNGQFF. CDR3 bases: TGTGCCAGCAGCAAATTGGAGCGGGGGACCCCCAATGGGCAGTTCTTC. V and J are TRBV21-1 and TRBJ2-1; TRBD2 is taken as the D call from the table, unchecked against the DNA. TRBV21-1 is a recognized pseudogene. The CDR3 totals 16 residues.